This TCR beta chain was obtained from a study of blood T cell repertoires in COVID-19. Per the original data handling: Scientists estimated how many nucleated cells there were by amplifying reference gene primers. Sequencing used immunoSEQ multiplex PCR; TCRdb keeps in-frame clones, though not all of them. Clone size and V and J calls were adopted from that table, with D and trimming inferred from the DNA. This table holds about 41,000 clones, 76% found once. In its sample, this clone ranks as medium-sized. The origin of this receptor is a man aged 80 or over with acute or convalescent COVID-19. Sequencing was performed on peripheral blood.

CDR3 sequence reads: CASLVGSSYEQYF. Written as DNA, the CDR3 is TGCGCCAGCCTTGTTGGGAGCTCCTACGAGCAGTACTTC. The chain combines TRBV10-2 with TRBJ2-7, with a weak D call TRBD2 (5 bases). Trimming removed 8 bases from V and 0 bases from J, with 11 bases in between. The CDR3 runs to 13 residues. The germline V gene has CDR1 WSHSY and CDR2 SAAADI.